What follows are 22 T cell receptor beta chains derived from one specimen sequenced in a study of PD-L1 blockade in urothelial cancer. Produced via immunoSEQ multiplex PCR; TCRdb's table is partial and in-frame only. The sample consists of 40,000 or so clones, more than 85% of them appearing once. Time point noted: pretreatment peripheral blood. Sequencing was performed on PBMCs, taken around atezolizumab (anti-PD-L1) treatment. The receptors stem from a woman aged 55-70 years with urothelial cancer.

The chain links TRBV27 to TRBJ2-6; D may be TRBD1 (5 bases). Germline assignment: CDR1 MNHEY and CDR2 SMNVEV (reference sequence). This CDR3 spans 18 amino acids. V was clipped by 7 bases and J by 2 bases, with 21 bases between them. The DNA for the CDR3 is TGTGCCAGCAATCTCGACAGTTTTGTAAGTCCTGGGGCCAACGTCCTGACTTTC. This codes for CASNLDSFVSPGANVLTF.

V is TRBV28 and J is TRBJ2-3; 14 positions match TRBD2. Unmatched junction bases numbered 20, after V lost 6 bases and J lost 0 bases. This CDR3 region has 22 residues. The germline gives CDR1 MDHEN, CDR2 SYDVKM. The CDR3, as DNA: TGTGCCAGCAGCCCCGGGACTAGCGGGAGTCTCGCTATAAGTACCAGCACAGATACGCAGTATTTT. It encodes CASSPGTSGSLAISTSTDTQYF.

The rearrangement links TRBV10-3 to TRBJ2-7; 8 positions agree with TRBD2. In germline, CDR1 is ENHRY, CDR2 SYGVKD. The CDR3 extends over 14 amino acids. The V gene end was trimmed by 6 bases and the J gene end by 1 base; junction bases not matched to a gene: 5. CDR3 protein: CAIRDSGNSYEQYF. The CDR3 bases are TGTGCCATCAGGGATAGCGGGAATTCCTACGAGCAGTACTTC.

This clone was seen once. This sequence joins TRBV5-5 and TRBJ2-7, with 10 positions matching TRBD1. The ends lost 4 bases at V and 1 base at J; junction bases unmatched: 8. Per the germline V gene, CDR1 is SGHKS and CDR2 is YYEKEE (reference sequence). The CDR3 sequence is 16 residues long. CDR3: CASSPTGTGVSYEQYF. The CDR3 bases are TGTGCCAGCAGCCCGACCGGGACAGGGGTGTCCTACGAGCAGTACTTC.

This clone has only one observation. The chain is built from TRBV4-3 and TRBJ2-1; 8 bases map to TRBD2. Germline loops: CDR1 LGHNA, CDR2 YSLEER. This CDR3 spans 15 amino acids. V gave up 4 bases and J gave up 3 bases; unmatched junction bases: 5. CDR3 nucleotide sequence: TGCGCCAGCAGCCGAACTAGCGGATTCTACAATGAGCAGTTCTTC. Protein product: CASSRTSGFYNEQFF.

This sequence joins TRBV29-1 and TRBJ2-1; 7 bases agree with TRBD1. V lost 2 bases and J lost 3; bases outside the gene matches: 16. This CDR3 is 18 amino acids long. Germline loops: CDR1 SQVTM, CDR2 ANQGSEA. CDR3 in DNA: TGCAGCGTTGAAATTCCGGAAAAGGACAGGATTTTCTACAATGAGCAGTTCTTC. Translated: CSVEIPEKDRIFYNEQFF.

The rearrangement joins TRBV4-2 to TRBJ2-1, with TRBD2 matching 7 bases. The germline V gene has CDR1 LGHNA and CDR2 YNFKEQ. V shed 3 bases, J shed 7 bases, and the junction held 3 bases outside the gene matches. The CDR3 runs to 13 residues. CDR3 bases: TGTGCCAGCAGCCACACCGGGGGGAATGAGCAGTTCTTC. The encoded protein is CASSHTGGNEQFF.

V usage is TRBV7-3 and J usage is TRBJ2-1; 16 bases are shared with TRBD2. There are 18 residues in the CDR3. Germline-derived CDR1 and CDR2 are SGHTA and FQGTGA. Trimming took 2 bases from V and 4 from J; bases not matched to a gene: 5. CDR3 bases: TGTGCCAGCAGCTTAGGGACTAGCGGGAGGGGACTTTACAATGAGCAGTTCTTC. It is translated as CASSLGTSGRGLYNEQFF.

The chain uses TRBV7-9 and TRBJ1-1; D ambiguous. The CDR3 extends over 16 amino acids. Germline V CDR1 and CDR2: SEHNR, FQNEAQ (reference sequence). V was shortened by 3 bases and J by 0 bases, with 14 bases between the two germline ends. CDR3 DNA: TGTGCCAGCAGCTTCGGAGGTTCCGGGATGAACACTGAAGCTTTCTTT. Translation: CASSFGGSGMNTEAFF.

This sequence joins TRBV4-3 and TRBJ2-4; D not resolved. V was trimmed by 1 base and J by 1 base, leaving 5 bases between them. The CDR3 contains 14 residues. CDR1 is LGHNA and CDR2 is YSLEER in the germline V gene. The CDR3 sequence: CASSQASAKNIQYF. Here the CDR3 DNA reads TGCGCCAGCAGCCAAGCCTCCGCCAAAAACATTCAGTACTTC.

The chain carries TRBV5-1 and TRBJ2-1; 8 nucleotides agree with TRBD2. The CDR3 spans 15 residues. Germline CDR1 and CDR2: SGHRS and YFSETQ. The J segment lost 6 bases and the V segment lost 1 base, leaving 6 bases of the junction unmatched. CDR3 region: CASSLTGGPSNEQFF. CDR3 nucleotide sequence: TGCGCCAGCAGCTTGACGGGAGGGCCTAGCAATGAGCAGTTCTTC.

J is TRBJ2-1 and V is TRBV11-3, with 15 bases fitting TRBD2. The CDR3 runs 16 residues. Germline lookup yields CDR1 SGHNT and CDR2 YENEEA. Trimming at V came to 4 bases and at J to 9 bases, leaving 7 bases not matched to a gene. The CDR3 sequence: CASSSGTSGRLTEQFF. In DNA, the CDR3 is TGTGCCAGCAGCTCCGGGACTAGCGGGAGGTTAACTGAGCAGTTCTTC.

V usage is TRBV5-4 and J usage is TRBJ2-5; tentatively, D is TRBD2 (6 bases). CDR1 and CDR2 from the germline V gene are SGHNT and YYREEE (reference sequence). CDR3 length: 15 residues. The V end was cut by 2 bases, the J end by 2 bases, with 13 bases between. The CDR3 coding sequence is TGTGCCAGCAGCTTAAGAGTGAGCGGGCAAGAGACCCAGTACTTC. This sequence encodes CASSLRVSGQETQYF. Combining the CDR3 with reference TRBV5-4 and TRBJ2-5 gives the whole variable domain ETGVTQSPTHLIKTRGQQVTLRCSSQSGHNTVSWYQQALGQGPQFIFQYYREEENGRGNFPPRFSGLQFPNYSSELNVNALELDDSALYLCASSLRVSGQETQYFGPGTRLLVL.

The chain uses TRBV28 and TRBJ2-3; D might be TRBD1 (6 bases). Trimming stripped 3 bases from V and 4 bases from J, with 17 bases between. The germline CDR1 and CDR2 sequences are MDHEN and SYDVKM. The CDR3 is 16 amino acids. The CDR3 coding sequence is TGTGCCAGCAGTTTGAGGTTTAGCAGGGGCGCAGATACGCAGTATTTT. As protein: CASSLRFSRGADTQYF. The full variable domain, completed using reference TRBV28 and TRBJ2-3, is DVKVTQSSRYLVKRTGEKVFLECVQDMDHENMFWYRQDPGLGLRLIYFSYDVKMKEKGDIPEGYSVSREKKERFSLILESASTNQTSMYLCASSLRFSRGADTQYFGPGTRLTVL.

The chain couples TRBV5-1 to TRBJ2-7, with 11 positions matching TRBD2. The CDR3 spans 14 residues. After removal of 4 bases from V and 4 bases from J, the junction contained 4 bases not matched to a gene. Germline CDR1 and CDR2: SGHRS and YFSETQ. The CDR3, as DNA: TGCGCCAGCAGCGGGGGACTAGCGGCTTACGAGCAGTACTTC. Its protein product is CASSGGLAAYEQYF.

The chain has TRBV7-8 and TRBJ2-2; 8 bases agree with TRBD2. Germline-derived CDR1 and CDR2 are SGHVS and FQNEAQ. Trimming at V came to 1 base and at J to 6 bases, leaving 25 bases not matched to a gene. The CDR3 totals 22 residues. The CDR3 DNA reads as TGTGCCAGCAGCTTAGTCGGGAGGGGGGTGTCCACGGGCGGGAGTAAACCCGGGGAGCTGTTTTTT. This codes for CASSLVGRGVSTGGSKPGELFF.

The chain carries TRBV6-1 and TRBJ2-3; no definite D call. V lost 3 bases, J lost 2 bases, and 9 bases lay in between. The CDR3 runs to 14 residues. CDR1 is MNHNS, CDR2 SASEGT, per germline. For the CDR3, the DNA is TGTGCCAGCAGTGATTATTCCCTCACAGATACGCAGTATTTT. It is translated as CASSDYSLTDTQYF.

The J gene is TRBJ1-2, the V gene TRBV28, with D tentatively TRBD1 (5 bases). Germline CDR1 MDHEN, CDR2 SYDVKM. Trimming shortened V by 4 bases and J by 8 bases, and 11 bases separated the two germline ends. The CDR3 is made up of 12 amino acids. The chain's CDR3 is CASSSGRKGYTF. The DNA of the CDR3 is TGTGCCAGCAGTTCAGGGAGGAAAGGCTACACCTTC.

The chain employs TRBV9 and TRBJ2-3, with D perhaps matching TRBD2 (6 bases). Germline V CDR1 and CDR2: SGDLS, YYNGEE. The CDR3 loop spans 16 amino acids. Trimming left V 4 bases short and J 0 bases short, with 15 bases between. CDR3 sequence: CASSLSGPSSTDTQYF. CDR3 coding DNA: TGTGCCAGCAGCCTTAGCGGTCCCTCGAGCACAGATACGCAGTATTTT.

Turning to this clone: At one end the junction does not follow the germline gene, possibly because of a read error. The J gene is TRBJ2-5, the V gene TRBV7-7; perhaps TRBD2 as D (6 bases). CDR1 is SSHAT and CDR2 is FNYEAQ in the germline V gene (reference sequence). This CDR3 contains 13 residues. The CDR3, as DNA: TGTGCTAGCAGCTTCTGGGGGGAAGAGACCCAGTACTTC. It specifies CASSFWGEETQYF.

CDR3 loop: CSGKDRGRGTEAFF. The CDR3 DNA reads TGCAGCGGCAAGGACAGGGGGCGAGGCACTGAAGCTTTCTTT. The V call is TRBV29-1, the J call TRBJ1-1; 11 bases match TRBD1. Unmatched junction bases numbered 8, after V lost 7 bases and J lost 4 bases. The CDR3 runs to 14 residues. CDR1 SQVTM and CDR2 ANQGSEA come from the germline V gene.

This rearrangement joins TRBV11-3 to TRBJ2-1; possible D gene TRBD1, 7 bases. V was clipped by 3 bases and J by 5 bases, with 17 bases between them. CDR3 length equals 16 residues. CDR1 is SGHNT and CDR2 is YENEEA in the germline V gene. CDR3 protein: CASSLRGTERNNEQFF. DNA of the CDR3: TGTGCCAGCAGCTTGCGCGGGACAGAAAGGAACAATGAGCAGTTCTTC.